Below, 17 T cell receptor beta chains from the same sample are listed, as sequenced in a study of CD8 T cell repertoires and HIV-1 epitope variants. Some clones are missing from TCRdb's copy, which holds only in-frame ones; the method was immunoSEQ multiplex PCR. Counted here are a few thousand clones, more than 55% occurring once; the ten biggest clones make up roughly 36%. No antigen has been identified for these receptors. Specimen: cultured CD8+ T cells derived from PBMCs. These receptors were collected from a male donor with HIV.

The J gene is TRBJ2-2, the V gene TRBV9, with TRBD2 as a possible D gene (5 bases). The V and J ends lost 3 bases and 8 bases respectively, with 14 bases between them. The CDR3 sequence is 14 residues long. Germline V gene sequence: CDR1 SGDLS, CDR2 YYNGEE. Here the CDR3 reads CASSADSLLGELFF. The CDR3 bases are TGTGCCAGCAGCGCGGACTCCCTTTTAGGGGAGCTGTTTTTT.

The chain recombines TRBV7-6 with TRBJ2-1; 8 bases are a match to TRBD1. The CDR3 has 22 residues. With V trimmed by 1 base and J by 6 bases, 26 bases remained unmatched. Germline CDR1 SGHVS, CDR2 FNYEAQ. CDR3 coding DNA: TGTGCCAGCAGCTTAGTTCCAGGGGGCAGGGCCTCGCCCCTCACGCCCCTCAATGAGCAGTTCTTC. Amino acids: CASSLVPGGRASPLTPLNEQFF.

The sample holds a few counts of this clone. The chain combines TRBV5-1 with TRBJ2-7; 9 bases are a match to TRBD1. Germline CDR1 is SGHRS and CDR2 is YFSETQ. V lost 3 bases to trimming and J lost 6 bases; unmatched junction nucleotides: 7. This CDR3 is 14 amino acids long. CDR3 region: CASSSTGTGIEQYF. CDR3 nucleotides: TGCGCCAGCAGCTCGACCGGGACAGGGATCGAGCAGTACTTC.

The chain combines TRBV11-2 with TRBJ2-7, with no clear D. The V end was cut by 0 bases, the J end by 3 bases, with 12 bases between. The CDR3 spans 15 residues. Germline CDR1 SGHAT, CDR2 FQNNGV. The CDR3 DNA is TGTGCCAGCAGCTTAGAAGGTACAGAGTACTACGAGCAGTACTTC. Translation gives CASSLEGTEYYEQYF. Drawing the rest from reference TRBV11-2 and TRBJ2-7, the complete variable domain is EAGVAQSPRYKIIEKRQSVAFWCNPISGHATLYWYQQILGQGPKLLIQFQNNGVVDDSQLPKDRFSAERLKGVDSTLKIQPAKLEDSAVYLCASSLEGTEYYEQYFGPGTRLTVT.

The CDR3 region is CASSLAGSSVRSSYEQYF. CDR3 coding DNA: TGTGCCAGCAGCTTAGCGGGCAGTTCCGTTAGGAGCTCCTACGAGCAGTACTTC. The V and J genes are TRBV7-9 and TRBJ2-7; no reliable D call. The CDR3 is made up of 18 amino acids. Per germline, CDR1 SEHNR and CDR2 FQNEAQ (reference sequence). V lost 0 bases and J lost 0, with 18 bases in between. Complete variable domain (other parts from reference TRBV7-9 and TRBJ2-7): DTGVSQNPRHKITKRGQNVTFRCDPISEHNRLYWYRQTLGQGPEFLTYFQNEAQLEKSRLLSDRFSAERPKGSFSTLEIQRTEQGDSAMYLCASSLAGSSVRSSYEQYFGPGTRLTVT.

In its sample, this clone was seen a few times. One end of the junction does not line up with germline, which may come from a read error. The chain carries TRBV5-6 and TRBJ1-2, with 10 bases fitting TRBD1. The CDR3 extends over 14 amino acids. Germline values: CDR1 SGHDT, CDR2 YYEEEE. The CDR3 loop is CASSDPGTGVLGAF. For the CDR3, the DNA is TGTGCCAGCAGCGATCCCGGGACAGGGGTCCTCGGTGCCTTC. Full variable domain (missing parts from reference TRBV5-6 and TRBJ1-2): DAGVTQSPTHLIKTRGQQVTLRCSPKSGHDTVSWYQQALGQGPQFIFQYYEEEERQRGNFPDRFSGHQFPNYSSELNVNALLLGDSALYLCASSDPGTGVLGAFGSGTRLTVV.

The genes are TRBV7-9 and TRBJ1-4; TRBD1 matches 11 bases. J lost 7 bases, V lost 5 bases, and 6 bases had no gene match. The CDR3 extends over 15 amino acids. The germline V gene encodes CDR1 SEHNR and CDR2 FQNEAQ (reference sequence). The CDR3 protein is CASSLRTGGSEKLFF. DNA of the CDR3: TGTGCCAGCAGCCTAAGGACAGGGGGCAGTGAAAAACTGTTTTTT.

The V and J genes are TRBV2 and TRBJ2-1, with D possibly being TRBD1 (5 bases). Germline CDR1 is SNHLY and CDR2 is FYNNEI. The CDR3 runs 13 residues. V gave up 8 bases and J gave up 5 bases, with 13 bases separating them. The CDR3: CASGQGWDNEQFF. In nucleotides, the CDR3 is TGTGCCAGCGGCCAGGGCTGGGACAATGAGCAGTTCTTC.

This rearrangement joins TRBV5-4 to TRBJ2-3, with a weak D call TRBD1 (7 bases). The V and J ends lost 2 bases and 4 bases respectively, with 11 bases between them. CDR1 is SGHNT, CDR2 YYREEE, per germline (reference sequence). This CDR3 is 14 amino acids long. Here the CDR3 reads CASSFGGGADTQYF. Here the CDR3 DNA reads TGTGCCAGCAGCTTCGGAGGGGGCGCAGATACGCAGTATTTT.

The chain recombines TRBV11-3 with TRBJ2-1; no clear D. The CDR3 sequence is 15 residues long. From germline, CDR1 is SGHNT and CDR2 YENEEA. V lost 3 bases and J lost 1, with 10 bases in between. The CDR3 loop reads CASSFMSGSYNEQFF. CDR3 DNA sequence: TGTGCCAGCAGCTTTATGTCAGGTTCCTACAATGAGCAGTTCTTC.

The genes are TRBV28 and TRBJ2-7; D is possibly TRBD1 (6 bases). Germline V gives CDR1 MDHEN, CDR2 SYDVKM. The CDR3 extends over 16 amino acids. Trimming left V 4 bases short and J 0 bases short, with 16 bases between. CDR3: CASSSNQGTYSYEQYF. The DNA of the CDR3 is TGTGCCAGCAGTTCTAACCAGGGGACCTACTCCTACGAGCAGTACTTC.

The gene calls are TRBV9 and TRBJ2-2, with D uncertain. V lost 0 bases and J lost 5, with 11 bases in between. CDR1 SGDLS and CDR2 YYNGEE come from the germline V gene. The CDR3 runs to 15 residues. The CDR3 spells CASSVVGLPTGELFF. The CDR3, as DNA: TGTGCCAGCAGCGTAGTGGGGTTGCCAACCGGGGAGCTGTTTTTT.

J is TRBJ1-2 and V is TRBV7-2; D possibly corresponds to TRBD1 (5 bases). This CDR3 is built from 13 residues. Trimming stripped 5 bases from V and 6 bases from J, with 13 bases between. Per germline, CDR1 SGHTA and CDR2 FQGNSA. The CDR3 loop reads CASSLGRGDGYTF. In DNA form, the CDR3 reads TGTGCCAGCAGCCTAGGGAGGGGAGATGGCTACACCTTC.

The CDR3 sequence: CASSEFGGGETQYF. CDR3 nucleotide sequence: TGTGCCAGCAGTGAGTTTGGGGGGGGAGAGACCCAGTACTTC. The gene calls are TRBV25-1 and TRBJ2-5; TRBD2 aligns across 7 bases. The germline CDR1 and CDR2 sequences are MGHDK and SYGVNS. J gave up 4 bases and V 3 bases, and 5 bases lay outside the gene matches. The CDR3 loop spans 14 amino acids. Together with reference TRBV25-1 and TRBJ2-5, the CDR3 gives the full variable domain: EADIYQTPRYLVIGTGKKITLECSQTMGHDKMYWYQQDPGMELHLIHYSYGVNSTEKGDLSSESTVSRIRTEHFPLTLESARPSHTSQYLCASSEFGGGETQYFGPGTRLLVL.

The CDR3 protein is CASSSPGLAGGEQFF. The DNA for the CDR3 is TGTGCCAGCAGCTCACCGGGACTAGCGGGAGGAGAGCAGTTCTTC. The V and J genes are TRBV5-8 and TRBJ2-1; 15 nucleotides agree with TRBD2. Per the germline V gene, CDR1 is SGHTS and CDR2 is YDEGEE. J gave up 10 bases and V 3 bases, and 5 bases lay outside the gene matches. The CDR3 loop spans 15 amino acids.

This clone appeared once. This chain uses TRBV7-2 with TRBJ1-2; D is perhaps TRBD1 (6 bases). Between the trimmed V and J ends, which lost 1 base and 0 bases, there was a span of 9 bases. Germline assignment: CDR1 SGHTA and CDR2 FQGNSA. The CDR3 loop spans 15 amino acids. CDR3 nucleotide sequence: TGTGCCAGCAGCTTAGAAGGGGGAGCTAACTATGGCTACACCTTC. This translates into CASSLEGGANYGYTF.

A single count supports this clone. This rearrangement joins TRBV28 to TRBJ1-2; D ambiguous. Germline loops: CDR1 MDHEN, CDR2 SYDVKM. Trimming took off 3 bases at V and 4 bases at J, with 6 bases between the two ends. This CDR3 region has 12 residues. In nucleotides, the CDR3 is TGTGCCAGCAGTTTTGACCTCTATGGCTACACCTTC. Translated, it gives CASSFDLYGYTF.